This T cell receptor beta chain was recorded in a study of T cells after yellow fever vaccination. A universal primer site and UMIs were added as TCR cDNA was made by 5'RACE template switching. One entry per CDR3 protein, called by TCRdb with MiXCR from the 5' RACE reads. The table has 300,000 to 400,000 distinct CDR3 sequences, around 13% seen once. With 4 bases clipped from V and 13 bases from J, the junction kept 5 bases outside the gene matches. The CDR3 spans 13 residues. The germline V gene has CDR1 MNHNS and CDR2 SASEGT. The sequence was collected from a man aged 18 to 30 who received the YFV17D yellow fever vaccine. Sequencing used CD4+ T cells sorted from PBMCs, obtained 15 days after the yellow fever booster vaccination. V and J are TRBV6-1 and TRBJ1-6; the match to TRBD1 covers 9 bases. The CDR3, as DNA: TGTGCCAGCAGTGCTCACAGGGGGCAGCCCCTCCACTTT. This codes for CASSAHRGQPLHF.